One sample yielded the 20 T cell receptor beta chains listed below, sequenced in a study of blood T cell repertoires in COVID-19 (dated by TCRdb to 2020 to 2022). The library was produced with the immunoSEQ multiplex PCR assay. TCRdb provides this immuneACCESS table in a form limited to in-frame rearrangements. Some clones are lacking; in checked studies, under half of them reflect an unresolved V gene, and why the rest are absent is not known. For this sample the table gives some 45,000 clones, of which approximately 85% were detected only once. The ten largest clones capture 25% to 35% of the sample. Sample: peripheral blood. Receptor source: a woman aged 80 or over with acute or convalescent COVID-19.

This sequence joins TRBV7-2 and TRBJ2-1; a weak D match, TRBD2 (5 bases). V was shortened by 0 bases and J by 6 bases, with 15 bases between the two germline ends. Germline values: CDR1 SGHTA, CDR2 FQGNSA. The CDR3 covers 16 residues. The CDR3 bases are TGTGCCAGCAGCTTAGCGGCTCGGGGAACCAGCAATGAGCAGTTCTTC. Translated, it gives CASSLAARGTSNEQFF.

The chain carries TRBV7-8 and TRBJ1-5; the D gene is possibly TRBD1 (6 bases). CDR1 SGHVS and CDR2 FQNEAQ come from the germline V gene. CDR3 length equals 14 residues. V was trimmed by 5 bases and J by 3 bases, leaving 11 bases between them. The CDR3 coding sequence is TGTGCCAGCAGCCGAGACAGGTTCAATCAGCCCCAGCATTTT. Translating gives CASSRDRFNQPQHF.

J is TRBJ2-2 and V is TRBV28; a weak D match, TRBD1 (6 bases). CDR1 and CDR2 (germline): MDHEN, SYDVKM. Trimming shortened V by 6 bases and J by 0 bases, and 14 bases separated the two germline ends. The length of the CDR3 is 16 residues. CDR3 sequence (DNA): TGTGCCAGCAGGGGTCAGGACAGCTCGAACACCGGGGAGCTGTTTTTT. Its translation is CASRGQDSSNTGELFF.

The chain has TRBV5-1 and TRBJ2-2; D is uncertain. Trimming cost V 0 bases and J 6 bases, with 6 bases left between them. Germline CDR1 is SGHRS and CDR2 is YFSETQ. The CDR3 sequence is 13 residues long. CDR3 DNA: TGCGCCAGCAGCTTGGTCGAGGCCGGGGAGCTGTTTTTT. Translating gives CASSLVEAGELFF. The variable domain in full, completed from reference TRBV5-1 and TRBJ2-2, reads KAGVTQTPRYLIKTRGQQVTLSCSPISGHRSVSWYQQTPGQGLQFLFEYFSETQRNKGNFPGRFSGRQFSNSRSEMNVSTLELGDSALYLCASSLVEAGELFFGEGSRLTVL.

CDR3 nucleotides: TGTGCCAGCAGCTTAGGTGGCGGCTTAATCAATGAGCAGTTCTTC. Amino acids: CASSLGGGLINEQFF. The chain employs TRBV11-2 and TRBJ2-1; D unresolved. This CDR3 is built from 15 residues. The germline V gene has CDR1 SGHAT and CDR2 FQNNGV. V lost 1 base and J 6 bases, leaving 13 bases between the germline ends. Full variable domain (remainder filled in from reference TRBV11-2 and TRBJ2-1): EAGVAQSPRYKIIEKRQSVAFWCNPISGHATLYWYQQILGQGPKLLIQFQNNGVVDDSQLPKDRFSAERLKGVDSTLKIQPAKLEDSAVYLCASSLGGGLINEQFFGPGTRLTVL.

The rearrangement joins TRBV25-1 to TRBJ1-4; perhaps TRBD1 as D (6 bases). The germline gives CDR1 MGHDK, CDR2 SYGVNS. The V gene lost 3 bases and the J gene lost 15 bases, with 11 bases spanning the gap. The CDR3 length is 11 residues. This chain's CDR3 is CASSESQGLFF. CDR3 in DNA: TGTGCCAGCAGTGAGTCTCAGGGGTTGTTTTTT.

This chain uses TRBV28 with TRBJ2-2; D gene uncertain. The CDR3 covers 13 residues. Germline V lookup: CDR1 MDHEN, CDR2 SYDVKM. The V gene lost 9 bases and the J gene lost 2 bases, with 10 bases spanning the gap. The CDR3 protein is CASLQTNTGELFF. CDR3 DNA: TGTGCCAGTTTACAGACAAACACCGGGGAGCTGTTTTTT.

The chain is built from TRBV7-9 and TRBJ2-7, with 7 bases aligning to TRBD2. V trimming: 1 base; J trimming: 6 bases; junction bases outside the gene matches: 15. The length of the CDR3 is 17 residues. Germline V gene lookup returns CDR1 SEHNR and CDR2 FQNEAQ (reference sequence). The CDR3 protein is CASSLDVWGRDLTEQYF. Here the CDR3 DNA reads TGTGCCAGCAGCTTAGACGTTTGGGGGAGGGATCTGACCGAGCAGTACTTC.

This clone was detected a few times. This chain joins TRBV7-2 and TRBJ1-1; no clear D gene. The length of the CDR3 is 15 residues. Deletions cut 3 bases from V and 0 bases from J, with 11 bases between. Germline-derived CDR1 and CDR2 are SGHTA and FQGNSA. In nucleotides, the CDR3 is TGTGCCAGCAGCTTCTCTGGCGGCATGAACACTGAAGCTTTCTTT. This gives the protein CASSFSGGMNTEAFF.

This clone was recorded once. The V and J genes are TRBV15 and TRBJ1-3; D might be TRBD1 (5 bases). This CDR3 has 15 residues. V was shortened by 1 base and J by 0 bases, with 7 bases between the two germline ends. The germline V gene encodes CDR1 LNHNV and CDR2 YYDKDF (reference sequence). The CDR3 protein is CATSRVGGSGNTIYF. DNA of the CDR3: TGTGCCACCAGCAGAGTCGGGGGCTCTGGAAACACCATATATTTT.

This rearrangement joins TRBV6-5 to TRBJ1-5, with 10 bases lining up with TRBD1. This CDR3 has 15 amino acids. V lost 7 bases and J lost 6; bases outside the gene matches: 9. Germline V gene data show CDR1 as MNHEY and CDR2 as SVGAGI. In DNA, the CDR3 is TGTGCCAGCAACCCGGGACAGGGGCACACTCAGCCCCAGCATTTT. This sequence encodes CASNPGQGHTQPQHF.

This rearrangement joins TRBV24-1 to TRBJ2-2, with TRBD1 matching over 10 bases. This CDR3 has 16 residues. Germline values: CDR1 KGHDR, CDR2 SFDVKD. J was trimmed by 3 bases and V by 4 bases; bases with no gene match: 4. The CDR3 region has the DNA TGTGCCACCAGTGACCCCGGGACAGGGGACACCGGGGAGCTGTTTTTT. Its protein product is CATSDPGTGDTGELFF.

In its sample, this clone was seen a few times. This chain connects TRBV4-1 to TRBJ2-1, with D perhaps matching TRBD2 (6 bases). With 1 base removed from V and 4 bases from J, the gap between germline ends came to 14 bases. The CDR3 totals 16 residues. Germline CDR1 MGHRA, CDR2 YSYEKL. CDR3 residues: CASSQVGLARYNEQFF. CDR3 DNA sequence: TGCGCCAGCAGCCAAGTTGGGCTAGCGAGGTACAATGAGCAGTTCTTC.

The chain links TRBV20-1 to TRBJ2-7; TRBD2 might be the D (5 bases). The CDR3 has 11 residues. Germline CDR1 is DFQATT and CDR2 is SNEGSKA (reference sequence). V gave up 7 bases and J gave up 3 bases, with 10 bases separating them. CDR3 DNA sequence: TGCAGTGTGGCGGGTTACTACGAGCAGTACTTC. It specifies CSVAGYYEQYF.

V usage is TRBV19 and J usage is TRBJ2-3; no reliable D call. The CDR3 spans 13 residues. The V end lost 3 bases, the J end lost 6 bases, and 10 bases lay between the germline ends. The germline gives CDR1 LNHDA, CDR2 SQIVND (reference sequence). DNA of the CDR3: TGTGCCAGTAGTATGGGCTTTATCGATACGCAGTATTTT. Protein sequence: CASSMGFIDTQYF.

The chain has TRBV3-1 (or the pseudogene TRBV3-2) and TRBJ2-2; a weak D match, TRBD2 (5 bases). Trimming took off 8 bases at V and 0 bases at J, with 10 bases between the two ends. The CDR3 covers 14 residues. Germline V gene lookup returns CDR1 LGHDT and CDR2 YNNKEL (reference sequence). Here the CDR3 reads CASQYSANTGELFF. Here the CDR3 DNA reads TGTGCCAGCCAGTATAGCGCGAACACCGGGGAGCTGTTTTTT.

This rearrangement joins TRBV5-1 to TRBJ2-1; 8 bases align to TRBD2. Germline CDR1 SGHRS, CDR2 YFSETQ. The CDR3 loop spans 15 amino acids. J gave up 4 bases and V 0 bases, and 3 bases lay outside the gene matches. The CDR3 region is CASSLGVAGYNEQFF. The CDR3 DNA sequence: TGCGCCAGCAGCTTGGGAGTAGCGGGATACAATGAGCAGTTCTTC.

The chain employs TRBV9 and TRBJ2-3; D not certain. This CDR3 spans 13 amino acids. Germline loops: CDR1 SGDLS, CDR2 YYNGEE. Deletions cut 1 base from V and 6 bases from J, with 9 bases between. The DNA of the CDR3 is TGTGCCAGCAGCGTACGGTCTCTGGATACGCAGTATTTT. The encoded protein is CASSVRSLDTQYF.

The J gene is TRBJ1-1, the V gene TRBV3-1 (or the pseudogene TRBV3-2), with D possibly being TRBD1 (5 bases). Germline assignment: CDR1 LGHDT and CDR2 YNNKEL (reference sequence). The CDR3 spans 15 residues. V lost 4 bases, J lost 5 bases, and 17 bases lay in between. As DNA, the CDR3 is TGTGCCAGCAGCCCCCCGGGCCCCAGGGCTACTGAAGCTTTCTTT. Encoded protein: CASSPPGPRATEAFF.

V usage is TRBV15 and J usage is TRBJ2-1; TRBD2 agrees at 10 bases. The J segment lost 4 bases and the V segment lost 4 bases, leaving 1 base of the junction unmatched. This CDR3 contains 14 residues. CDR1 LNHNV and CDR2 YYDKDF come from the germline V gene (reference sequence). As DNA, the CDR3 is TGTGCCACCAGCACTAGCGGGAGTTACAATGAGCAGTTCTTC. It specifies CATSTSGSYNEQFF.